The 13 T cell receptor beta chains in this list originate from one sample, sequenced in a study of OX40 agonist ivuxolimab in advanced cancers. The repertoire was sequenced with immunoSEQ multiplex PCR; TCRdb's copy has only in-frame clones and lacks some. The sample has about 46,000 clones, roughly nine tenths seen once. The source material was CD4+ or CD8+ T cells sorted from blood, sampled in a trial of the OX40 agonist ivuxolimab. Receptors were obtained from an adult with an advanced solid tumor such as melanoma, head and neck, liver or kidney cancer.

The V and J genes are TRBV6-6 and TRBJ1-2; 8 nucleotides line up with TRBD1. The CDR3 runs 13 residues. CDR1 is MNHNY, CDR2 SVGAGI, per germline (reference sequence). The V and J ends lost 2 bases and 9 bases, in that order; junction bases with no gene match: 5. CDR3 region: CASSYVDRVRYTF. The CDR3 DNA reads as TGTGCCAGCAGTTACGTGGACAGGGTGCGCTACACCTTC.

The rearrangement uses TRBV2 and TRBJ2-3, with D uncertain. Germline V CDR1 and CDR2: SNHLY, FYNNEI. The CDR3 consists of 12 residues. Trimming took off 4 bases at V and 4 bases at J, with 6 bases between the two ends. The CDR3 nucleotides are TGTGCCAGCAGTGTAGGTTCAGATACGCAGTATTTT. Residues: CASSVGSDTQYF.

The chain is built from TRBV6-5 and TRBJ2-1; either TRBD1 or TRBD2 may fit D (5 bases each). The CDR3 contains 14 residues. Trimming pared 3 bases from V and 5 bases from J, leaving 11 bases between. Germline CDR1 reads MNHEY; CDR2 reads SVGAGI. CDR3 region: CASSYGAGDNEQFF. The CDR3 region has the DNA TGTGCCAGCAGTTATGGGGCGGGCGACAATGAGCAGTTCTTC.

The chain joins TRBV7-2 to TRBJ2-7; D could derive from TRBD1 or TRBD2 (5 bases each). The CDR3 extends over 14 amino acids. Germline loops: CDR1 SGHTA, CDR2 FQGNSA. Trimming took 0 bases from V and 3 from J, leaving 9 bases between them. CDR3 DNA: TGTGCCAGCAGCTTAGCGGCAGGGAGCTACGAGCAGTACTTC. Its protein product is CASSLAAGSYEQYF. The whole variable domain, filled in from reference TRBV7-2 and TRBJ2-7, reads GAGVSQSPSNKVTEKGKDVELRCDPISGHTALYWYRQSLGQGLEFLIYFQGNSAPDKSGLPSDRFSAERTGGSVSTLTIQRTQQEDSAVYLCASSLAAGSYEQYFGPGTRLTVT.

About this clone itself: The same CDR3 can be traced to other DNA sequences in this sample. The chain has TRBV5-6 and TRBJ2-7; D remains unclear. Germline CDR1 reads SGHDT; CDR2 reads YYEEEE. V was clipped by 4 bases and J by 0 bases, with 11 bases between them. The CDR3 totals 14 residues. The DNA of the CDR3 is TGTGCCAGCAGCCGGGCCGGCAACTCCTACGAGCAGTACTTC. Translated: CASSRAGNSYEQYF.

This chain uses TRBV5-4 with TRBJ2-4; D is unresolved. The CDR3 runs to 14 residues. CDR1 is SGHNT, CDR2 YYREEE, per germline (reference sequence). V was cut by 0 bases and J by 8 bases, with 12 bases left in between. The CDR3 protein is CASSLGGSWDIQYF. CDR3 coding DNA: TGTGCCAGCAGCTTGGGGGGTAGTTGGGACATTCAGTACTTC.

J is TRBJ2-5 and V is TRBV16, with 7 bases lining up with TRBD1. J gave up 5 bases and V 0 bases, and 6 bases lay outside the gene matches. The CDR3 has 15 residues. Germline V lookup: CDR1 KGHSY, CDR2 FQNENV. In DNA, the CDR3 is TGTGCCAGCAGCCAATCCGACAGGGAAGGGGAGACCCAGTACTTC. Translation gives CASSQSDREGETQYF.

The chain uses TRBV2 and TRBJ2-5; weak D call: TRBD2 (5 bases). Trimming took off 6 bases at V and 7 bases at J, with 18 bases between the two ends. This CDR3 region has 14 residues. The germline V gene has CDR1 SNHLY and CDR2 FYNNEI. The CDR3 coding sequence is TGTGCCAGCAGCTCTCGGAGTCGGGAAGGGACCCAGTACTTC. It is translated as CASSSRSREGTQYF.

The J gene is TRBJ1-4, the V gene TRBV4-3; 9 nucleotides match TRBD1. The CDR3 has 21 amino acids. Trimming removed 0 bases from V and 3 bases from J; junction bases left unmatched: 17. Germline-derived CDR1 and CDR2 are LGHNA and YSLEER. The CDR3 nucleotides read TGCGCCAGCAGCCAAGATACGATATACGGGACAGGGTTTTCAGCTAATGAAAAACTGTTTTTT. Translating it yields CASSQDTIYGTGFSANEKLFF.

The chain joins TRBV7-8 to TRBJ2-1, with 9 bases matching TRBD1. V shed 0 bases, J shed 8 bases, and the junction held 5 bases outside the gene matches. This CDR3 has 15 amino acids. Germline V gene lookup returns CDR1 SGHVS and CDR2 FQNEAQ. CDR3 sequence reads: CASSLAGTGKDEQFF. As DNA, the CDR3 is TGTGCCAGCAGCTTAGCCGGGACAGGGAAGGATGAGCAGTTCTTC.

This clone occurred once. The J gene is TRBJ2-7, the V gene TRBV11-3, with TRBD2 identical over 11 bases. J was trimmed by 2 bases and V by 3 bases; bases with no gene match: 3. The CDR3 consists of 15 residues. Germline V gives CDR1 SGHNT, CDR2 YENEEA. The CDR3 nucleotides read TGTGCCAGCAGCTTGCTTAGCGGGGGGGCCTACGAGCAGTACTTC. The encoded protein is CASSLLSGGAYEQYF.

Here the CDR3 reads CATQGLAGNTQYF. In nucleotides, the CDR3 is TGTGCCACACAGGGACTAGCGGGGAATACGCAGTATTTT. The chain has TRBV10-3 and TRBJ2-3; 13 positions agree with TRBD2. Germline V gene data show CDR1 as ENHRY and CDR2 as SYGVKD. Trimming at V came to 10 bases and at J to 7 bases, leaving 5 bases not matched to a gene. There are 13 residues in the CDR3.

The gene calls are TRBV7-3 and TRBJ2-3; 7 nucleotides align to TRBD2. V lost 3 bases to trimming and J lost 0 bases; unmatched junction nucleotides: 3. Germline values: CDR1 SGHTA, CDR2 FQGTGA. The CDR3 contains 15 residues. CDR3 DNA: TGTGCCAGCAGCTTCGACGGGGGGAGCACAGATACGCAGTATTTT. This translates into CASSFDGGSTDTQYF.